This TCR beta chain was profiled in a study of blood T cell repertoires in COVID-19. The CDR3 contains 14 residues. Trimming took 5 bases from V and 4 from J, leaving 11 bases between them. CDR1 is MNHEY and CDR2 is SMNVEV in the germline V gene (reference sequence). TCRdb's copy holds only in-frame clones and misses some; the assay was immunoSEQ multiplex PCR. In the table there are about 70,000 clones, 70% to 80% of which are singletons. Sequences were obtained from peripheral blood. The chain joins TRBV27 to TRBJ1-4, with D hard to call. The receptor comes from a woman aged 70-85 years with acute or convalescent COVID-19. The CDR3 sequence is CASSMTGFNEKLFF. The CDR3 DNA follows: TGTGCCAGCAGTATGACGGGTTTTAATGAAAAACTGTTTTTT.